This paragraph reports one T cell receptor (beta chain). Original processing notes: Reference gene primer amplification gave estimated nucleated cell counts. Libraries were prepared by immunoSEQ multiplex PCR; TCRdb keeps only in-frame clonotypes and omits some of them. The V and J calls and clone size were taken over from that table, and D and trimming were inferred from the DNA. The profile shows about 68,000 clones, about 86% of them singletons. Looked up from germline, CDR1 is LGHDT and CDR2 is YNNKEL (reference sequence). Trimming took 4 bases from V and 2 from J; bases not matched to a gene: 5. This CDR3 is 14 amino acids long. This sample was included in a study of blood T cell repertoires in COVID-19. Across the study: Samples of COVID-19 (acute and convalescent) were obtained from the United States, Italy and Spain. T cells, B-cell-depleted T cells, or PBMCs provided the cDNA or gDNA that served as material.

The rearrangement uses TRBV3-1 (or the pseudogene TRBV3-2) and TRBJ2-7, with 7 bases lining up with TRBD1. Sequencing input: peripheral blood. This receptor was taken from a woman aged 55-69 years with acute or convalescent COVID-19. The CDR3, as DNA: TGTGCCAGCAGCCGCACAGGGGCTACCTACGAGCAGTACTTC. Its translation: CASSRTGATYEQYF.